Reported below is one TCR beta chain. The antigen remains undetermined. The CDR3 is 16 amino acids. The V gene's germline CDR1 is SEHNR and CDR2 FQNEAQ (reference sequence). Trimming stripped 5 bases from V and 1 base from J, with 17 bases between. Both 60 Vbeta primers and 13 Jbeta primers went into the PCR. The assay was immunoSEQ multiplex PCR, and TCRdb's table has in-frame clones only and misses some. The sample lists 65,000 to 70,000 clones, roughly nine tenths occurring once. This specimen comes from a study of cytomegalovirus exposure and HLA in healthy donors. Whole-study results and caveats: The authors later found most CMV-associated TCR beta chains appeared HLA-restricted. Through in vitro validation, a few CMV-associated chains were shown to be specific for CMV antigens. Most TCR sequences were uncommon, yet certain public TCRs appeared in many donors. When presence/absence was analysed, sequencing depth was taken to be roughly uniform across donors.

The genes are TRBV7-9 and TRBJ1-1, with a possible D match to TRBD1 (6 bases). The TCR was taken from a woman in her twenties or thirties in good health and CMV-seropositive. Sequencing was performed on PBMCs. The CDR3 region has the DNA TGTGCCAGCAGCCCACCGTCGACAGGCAGGAACACTGAAGCTTTCTTT. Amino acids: CASSPPSTGRNTEAFF. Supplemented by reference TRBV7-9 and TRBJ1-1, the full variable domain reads DTGVSQNPRHKITKRGQNVTFRCDPISEHNRLYWYRQTLGQGPEFLTYFQNEAQLEKSRLLSDRFSAERPKGSFSTLEIQRTEQGDSAMYLCASSPPSTGRNTEAFFGQGTRLTVV.